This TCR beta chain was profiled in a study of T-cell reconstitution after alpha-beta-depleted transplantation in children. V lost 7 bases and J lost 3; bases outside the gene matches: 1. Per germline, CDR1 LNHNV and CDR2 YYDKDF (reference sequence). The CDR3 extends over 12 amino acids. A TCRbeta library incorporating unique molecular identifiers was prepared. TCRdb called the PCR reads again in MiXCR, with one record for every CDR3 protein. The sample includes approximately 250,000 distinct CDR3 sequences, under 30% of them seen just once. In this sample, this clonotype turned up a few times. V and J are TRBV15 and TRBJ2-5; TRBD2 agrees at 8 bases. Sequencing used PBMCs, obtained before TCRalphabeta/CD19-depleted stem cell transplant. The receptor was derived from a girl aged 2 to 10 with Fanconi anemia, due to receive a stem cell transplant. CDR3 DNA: TGTGCCACCAATAGCGGGGAAGAGACCCAGTACTTC. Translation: CATNSGEETQYF. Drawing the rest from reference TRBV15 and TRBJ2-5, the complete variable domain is DAMVIQNPRYQVTQFGKPVTLSCSQTLNHNVMYWYQQKSSQAPKLLFHYYDKDFNNEADTPDNFQSRRPNTSFCFLDIRSPGLGDTAMYLCATNSGEETQYFGPGTRLLVL.